This T cell receptor (beta chain) came from a study of blood T cells in healthy people across ages. V shed 8 bases, J shed 3 bases, and the junction held 4 bases outside the gene matches. The CDR3 has 12 amino acids. The germline gives CDR1 SNHLY, CDR2 FYNNEI. Through a sample-barcoded 5' primer and a J-beta primer mix, a second PCR was run for roughly 6 to 12 cycles. TCRdb redid the calling of the 5' RACE reads with MiXCR, one entry per CDR3 protein. The sample includes hundreds of thousands of distinct CDR3 sequences, 36% of them seen just once. What was sequenced was blood. This clonotype was sampled from a man between 18 and 29 years old in good health. The genes are TRBV2 and TRBJ2-7; 7 bases are a match to TRBD2. The CDR3 bases are TGTGCCAGCTACGGCGGGGGCTACGAGCAGTACTTC. The encoded protein is CASYGGGYEQYF.